These T cell receptor beta chains were read from a single sample in a study of lymphopenia after photon versus proton radiotherapy. Sequencing was performed with immunoSEQ multiplex PCR; in TCRdb, only in-frame clones are kept and a portion is missing. The sample records 30,000 to 40,000 clones, about 94% being singletons. The sequencing used peripheral blood, collected from a patient treated with photon-based radiotherapy. The source of these receptors is a man between 60 and 75 years old with cholangiocarcinoma. CDR3s leave out the opening cysteine and the closing phenylalanine or tryptophan. Size tells how often a clone was seen (once, few, many) or the class of an expanded clone, and some rows leave it out.

abundance,v_gene,j_gene,CDR3aa
.,TRBV28,TRBJ2-4,ASSLLPKNIQY
few,TRBV5-4,TRBJ2-1,ASSWRGVSYNEQF
.,TRBV5-8,TRBJ1-5,ASITGDGYQPQH
.,TRBV5-6,TRBJ1-5,ASSLGLGNQPQH
.,TRBV19,TRBJ2-3,ASQQGASTDTQY
.,TRBV10-3,TRBJ1-1,AITLDRNTEAF
.,TRBV5-6,TRBJ2-7,ASSLGSTGEQY
.,TRBV15,TRBJ2-3,ATSRGLAGGADTQY
medium-sized,TRBV20-1,TRBJ2-3,SQEGTDTQY
.,TRBV28,TRBJ1-5,ASSFEGGPGQPQH
.,TRBV7-6,TRBJ2-7,ASSLGLETYEQY
.,TRBV25-1,TRBJ1-5,ASSDALHSNQPQH
once,TRBV5-5,TRBJ1-1,ASSKGQKAF
medium-sized,TRBV5-1,TRBJ1-1,ASSSTGVTEAF
once,TRBV5-1,TRBJ1-4,ASSRTLGEANEKLF
.,TRBV5-1,TRBJ2-2,ASTWSENTGELF
.,TRBV5-4,TRBJ2-3,ASSPGDNIKQY
.,TRBV28,TRBJ1-4,ASSQRGGRDEKLF
.,TRBV6-5,TRBJ1-2,ASSQGQGMYGYT
.,TRBV28,TRBJ2-3,ASSFADRGSKDTQY
once,TRBV10-3,TRBJ2-7,AISDPVTIGVNEQY
.,TRBV9,TRBJ2-3,ASSVDLASSTDTQY